The 6 T cell receptor beta chains in this list originate from one sample, sequenced in a study of T cell responses to AZD1222 COVID-19 vaccine (dated by TCRdb to about 2021). Receptor libraries were prepared by the immunoSEQ multiplex PCR assay. The immuneACCESS repertoire file appears here via TCRdb, limited to in-frame rearrangements. These files lack a portion of the clones; in checked studies, under half of the deficit traces to unresolved V genes, and the cause of the others is not known. A total of 95,000 to 150,000 clones appear in this sample, about 87% of them only once. The ten largest account for about 10% of the sample. The time point tag for this specimen amounts to: baseline before first vaccination. Specimen: peripheral blood, collected on day 0 of AZD1222 vaccination. All receptors come from an adult in good health.

The V gene is TRBV10-3, the J gene TRBJ1-1; possibly TRBD1 for D (5 bases). Trimming cost V 7 bases and J 4 bases, with 16 bases left between them. The CDR3 length is 14 residues. Looked up from germline, CDR1 is ENHRY and CDR2 is SYGVKD. The CDR3 sequence: CAIMTASGGTEAFF. CDR3 bases: TGTGCCATCATGACGGCTTCGGGGGGCACTGAAGCTTTCTTT.

The genes are TRBV6-5 and TRBJ1-1; D gene uncertain. The CDR3 totals 12 residues. CDR1 is MNHEY, CDR2 SVGAGI, per germline. V was trimmed by 4 bases and J by 1 base, leaving 4 bases between them. CDR3 nucleotide sequence: TGTGCCAGCAGTTTTGGGAACACTGAAGCTTTCTTT. This sequence encodes CASSFGNTEAFF.

The V call is TRBV9, the J call TRBJ2-2; 7 bases are a match to TRBD2. The CDR3 extends over 15 amino acids. Per germline, CDR1 SGDLS and CDR2 YYNGEE. The V and J ends lost 0 bases and 5 bases, in that order; junction bases with no gene match: 4. CDR3 residues: CASSVGGSRTGELFF. CDR3 in DNA: TGTGCCAGCAGCGTAGGCGGGAGTAGGACCGGGGAGCTGTTTTTT.

This rearrangement joins TRBV30 to TRBJ2-3, with TRBD2 as a possible D gene (6 bases). The germline V and J ends were trimmed by 5 bases and 4 bases, with 13 bases remaining between them. CDR3 size: 13 residues. Germline values: CDR1 GTSNPN, CDR2 SVGIG (reference sequence). The CDR3 sequence: CAWGKWGADTQYF. CDR3 DNA: TGTGCCTGGGGGAAGTGGGGGGCAGATACGCAGTATTTT.

The chain has TRBV19 and TRBJ1-5; D gene uncertain. This CDR3 has 14 residues. Trimming removed 7 bases at V and 3 bases at J, with 13 bases between. The germline V gene has CDR1 LNHDA and CDR2 SQIVND (reference sequence). CDR3 nucleotides: TGTGCCAGTAACCTACACCAGCACAATCAGCCCCAGCATTTT. This translates into CASNLHQHNQPQHF.

The V gene is TRBV6-5, the J gene TRBJ2-1; D is unclear. Germline CDR1 is MNHEY and CDR2 is SVGAGI. The CDR3 spans 15 residues. V lost 0 bases to trimming and J lost 0 bases, with 6 bases between them. The CDR3 sequence: CASSYSSPSYNEQFF. The CDR3 DNA reads TGTGCCAGCAGTTACTCCTCACCCTCCTACAATGAGCAGTTCTTC.